This T cell receptor (beta chain) was identified in a study of shared clonotypes between healthy human individuals. Study at large: The plates for each donor numbered three CD4 naive, three CD4 memory, two CD8 naive and one CD8 memory.

Terminally differentiated effector memory CD45RA+ cells were excluded by CCR7 positive selection of CD45RO-negative cells. The data were produced by immunoSEQ multiplex PCR, yet TCRdb's version contains in-frame clones alone and is incomplete. The sample carries some 2.1 million clones, about 95% recorded once. Findings and limits, study-wide: Across four donors, naive CD4 shared around 5.3%, naive CD8 under 4%, memory CD4 2% to 2.5%, memory CD8 about 0.38%. Researchers found naive subsets generally carried larger estimated richness than memory subsets. In having few donors, the study represented limited genetic and exposure-history diversity.

Trimming removed 3 bases at V and 2 bases at J, with 9 bases between. Germline V gene data show CDR1 as PRHDT and CDR2 as FYEKMQ (reference sequence). This CDR3 is 14 amino acids long. As concerns this clone: Its specificity is not known.

The chain links TRBV13 to TRBJ2-3; the D is unclear. Source material: naive CD8+ T cells sorted from blood. The source is a young man in good health. As DNA, the CDR3 is TGTGCCAGCAGCTTCCTCGGCTCCACAGATACGCAGTATTTT. Its translation: CASSFLGSTDTQYF.